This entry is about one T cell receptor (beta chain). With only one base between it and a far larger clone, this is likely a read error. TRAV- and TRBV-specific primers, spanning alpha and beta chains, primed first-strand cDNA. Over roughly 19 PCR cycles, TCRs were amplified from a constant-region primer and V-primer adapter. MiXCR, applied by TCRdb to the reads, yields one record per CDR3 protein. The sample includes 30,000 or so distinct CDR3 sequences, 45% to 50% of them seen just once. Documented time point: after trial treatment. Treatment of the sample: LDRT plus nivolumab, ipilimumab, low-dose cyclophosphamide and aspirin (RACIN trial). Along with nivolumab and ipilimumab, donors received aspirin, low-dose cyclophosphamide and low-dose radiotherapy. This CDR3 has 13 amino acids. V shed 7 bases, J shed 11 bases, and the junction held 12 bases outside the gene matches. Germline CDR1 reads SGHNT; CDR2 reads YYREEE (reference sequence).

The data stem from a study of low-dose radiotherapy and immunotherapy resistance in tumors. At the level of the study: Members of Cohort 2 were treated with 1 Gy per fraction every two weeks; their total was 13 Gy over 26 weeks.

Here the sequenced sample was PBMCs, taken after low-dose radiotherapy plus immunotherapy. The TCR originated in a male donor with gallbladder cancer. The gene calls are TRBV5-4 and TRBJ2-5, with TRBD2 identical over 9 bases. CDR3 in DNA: TGTGCCAGCCACCTTGCGGGAGGGTTTGAGCAGTACTTC. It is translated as CASHLAGGFEQYF.